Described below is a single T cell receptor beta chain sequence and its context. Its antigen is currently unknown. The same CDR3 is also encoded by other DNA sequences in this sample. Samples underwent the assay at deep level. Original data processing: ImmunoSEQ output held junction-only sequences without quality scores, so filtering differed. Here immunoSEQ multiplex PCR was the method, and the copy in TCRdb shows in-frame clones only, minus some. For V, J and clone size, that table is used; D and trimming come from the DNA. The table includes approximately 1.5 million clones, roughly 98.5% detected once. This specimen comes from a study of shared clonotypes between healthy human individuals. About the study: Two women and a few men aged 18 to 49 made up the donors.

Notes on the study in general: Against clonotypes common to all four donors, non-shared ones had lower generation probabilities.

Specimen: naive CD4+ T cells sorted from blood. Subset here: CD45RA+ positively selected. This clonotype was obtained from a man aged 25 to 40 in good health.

The CDR3 DNA reads as TGTGCCAGCTCACCAGGACTGAATGAGCAGTTCTTC. Translating gives CASSPGLNEQFF. The V and J genes are TRBV18 and TRBJ2-1, with D perhaps TRBD2 (5 bases). The V gene lost 2 bases and the J gene lost 7 bases, with 6 bases spanning the gap. From germline, CDR1 is KGHSH and CDR2 LQKENI. This CDR3 has 12 residues.